Shown below are 26 T cell receptor beta chains from a single sample sequenced in a study of post-analysis software for immune sequencing data. These receptors lack a known antigen. TCR beta cDNA libraries had unique molecular identifiers. TCRdb recomputed calls from the PCR reads with MiXCR, one row per CDR3 protein. This repertoire shows 600,000 to 750,000 distinct CDR3 sequences, approximately 59% found once; its top ten account for approximately 11%. Study-wide findings and caveats: In patients, five TRBV segments were more frequent than in controls, with TRBV5-6, TRBV5-1 and TRBV20-1 among them.

What was sequenced was blood. The receptors were gathered from a girl aged 2-10 years with multiple sclerosis.

The rearrangement links TRBV7-2 to TRBJ1-6, with D perhaps matching TRBD1 (5 bases). CDR1 and CDR2 (germline): SGHTA, FQGNSA. V was shortened by 5 bases and J by 6 bases, with 11 bases between the two germline ends. The CDR3 is made up of 14 amino acids. Written as DNA, the CDR3 is TGTGCCAGCAGCCCCAGACAGATTAATTCACCCCTCCACTTT. Translating gives CASSPRQINSPLHF.

The chain joins TRBV5-1 to TRBJ2-3; D possibly corresponds to TRBD2 (6 bases). From germline, CDR1 is SGHRS and CDR2 YFSETQ. V dropped 4 bases and J dropped 0 bases, with 15 bases sitting between them. The CDR3 length is 16 residues. CDR3 DNA: TGCGCCAGCAGCCCGGACGGGACTTCTAGCACAGATACGCAGTATTTT. Encoded protein: CASSPDGTSSTDTQYF.

The chain is built from TRBV5-1 and TRBJ2-1, with D unclear. This CDR3 is 13 amino acids long. Trimming shortened V by 4 bases and J by 8 bases, and 13 bases separated the two germline ends. Germline V lookup: CDR1 SGHRS, CDR2 YFSETQ. CDR3 coding DNA: TGCGCCAGCAGCGCTACTGGAACGTATGAGCAGTTCTTC. Protein sequence: CASSATGTYEQFF. Drawing the rest from reference TRBV5-1 and TRBJ2-1, the complete variable domain is KAGVTQTPRYLIKTRGQQVTLSCSPISGHRSVSWYQQTPGQGLQFLFEYFSETQRNKGNFPGRFSGRQFSNSRSEMNVSTLELGDSALYLCASSATGTYEQFFGPGTRLTVL.

This clonotype was seen more than once but under ten times. This CDR3 reads CASSEVGWTFPLPHYGYTF. CDR3 sequence (DNA): TGTGCCAGCAGTGAAGTGGGGTGGACTTTCCCTCTCCCGCACTATGGCTACACCTTC. This chain uses TRBV6-1 with TRBJ1-2; D gene ambiguous. V lost 1 base and J lost 3, with 24 bases in between. Looked up from germline, CDR1 is MNHNS and CDR2 is SASEGT. CDR3 length equals 19 residues.

The chain recombines TRBV19 with TRBJ2-5, with D possibly TRBD1 on 6 matching bases. Germline-derived CDR1 and CDR2 are LNHDA and SQIVND (reference sequence). Trimming pared 1 base from V and 2 bases from J, leaving 11 bases between. The CDR3 has 15 residues. CDR3 DNA: TGTGCCAGTAGTATAGGGGACAACAAACAAGAGACCCAGTACTTC. Protein: CASSIGDNKQETQYF. The whole variable domain, remainder taken from reference TRBV19 and TRBJ2-5, is DGGITQSPKYLFRKEGQNVTLSCEQNLNHDAMYWYRQDPGQGLRLIYYSQIVNDFQKGDIAEGYSVSREKKESFPLTVTSAQKNPTAFYLCASSIGDNKQETQYFGPGTRLLVL.

V gene TRBV29-1 combines with J gene TRBJ2-3; D is perhaps TRBD1 or TRBD2 (5 bases each). V was shortened by 6 bases and J by 11 bases, with 21 bases between the two germline ends. Per the germline V gene, CDR1 is SQVTM and CDR2 is ANQGSEA. This CDR3 spans 13 amino acids. The CDR3 reads CSVAGTSRIGQYF. CDR3 DNA: TGCAGCGTCGCCGGGACCTCCAGAATCGGGCAGTATTTT.

The chain has TRBV5-1 and TRBJ1-2; 10 nucleotides line up with TRBD1. The germline V gene has CDR1 SGHRS and CDR2 YFSETQ. V shed 3 bases, J shed 4 bases, and the junction held 6 bases outside the gene matches. The CDR3 covers 15 residues. The CDR3 nucleotides read TGCGCCAGCAGCTCCGCGGGACAGGGGACCTATGGCTACACCTTC. It is translated as CASSSAGQGTYGYTF.

The chain combines TRBV11-1 with TRBJ2-3; TRBD2 matches 13 bases. The V gene's germline CDR1 is SGHAT and CDR2 FQDESV (reference sequence). The CDR3 runs 17 residues. Trimming at V came to 7 bases and at J to 0 bases, leaving 7 bases not matched to a gene. CDR3 sequence: CASKTLGLAGSTDTQYF. The DNA of the CDR3 is TGTGCCAGCAAAACGTTGGGACTAGCGGGAAGCACAGATACGCAGTATTTT.

The gene calls are TRBV20-1 and TRBJ1-4, with D tentatively TRBD1 (6 bases). Trimming shortened V by 5 bases and J by 10 bases, and 14 bases separated the two germline ends. The CDR3 is 12 residues long. Germline V CDR1 and CDR2: DFQATT, SNEGSKA (reference sequence). The CDR3 DNA sequence: TGCAGTGCTGAGACAGGAGTCGGAAAACTGTTTTTT. Amino acid sequence: CSAETGVGKLFF.

This chain links TRBV12-3 or TRBV12-4 with TRBJ1-6; no definite D call. Trimming cost V 1 base and J 13 bases, with 8 bases left between them. The CDR3 has 12 amino acids. The CDR3 DNA sequence: TGTGCCAGCAGTTTAGAACCCCCCCCCCTCCACTTT. Translated: CASSLEPPPLHF.

This clonotype appeared a few times. The CDR3 loop reads CASSEQNTEAFF. The CDR3 DNA reads as TGTGCCAGCAGTGAACAGAACACTGAAGCTTTCTTT. The genes are TRBV2 and TRBJ1-1; the D is unclear. This CDR3 spans 12 amino acids. Germline V gene data show CDR1 as SNHLY and CDR2 as FYNNEI. Trimming left V 2 bases short and J 1 base short, with 2 bases between.

The rearrangement links TRBV20-1 to TRBJ2-3; D is uncertain. Germline assignment: CDR1 DFQATT and CDR2 SNEGSKA (reference sequence). The V end was cut by 4 bases, the J end by 4 bases, with 12 bases between. This CDR3 contains 13 residues. The DNA of the CDR3 is TGCAGTGCTAATAGGGTAGTGGCAGATACGCAGTATTTT. This sequence encodes CSANRVVADTQYF.

This sequence joins TRBV6-5 and TRBJ1-1, with unresolved D. Trimming took off 1 base at V and 6 bases at J, with 12 bases between the two ends. Germline loops: CDR1 MNHEY, CDR2 SVGAGI. The CDR3 is 14 residues long. CDR3 nucleotides: TGTGCCAGCAGTTACTTCGTGGGTTTTGCTGAAGCTTTCTTT. It encodes CASSYFVGFAEAFF.

The chain links TRBV2 to TRBJ2-7; D possibly corresponds to TRBD2 (6 bases). The end of the DNA aligns better with TRBJ2-4, so the J call may be wrong. This CDR3 region has 15 residues. CDR1 and CDR2 (germline): SNHLY, FYNNEI. CDR3 amino acids: CASVFGGDGKNIQYF. CDR3 DNA: TGTGCCAGCGTATTTGGCGGGGACGGGAAAAACATTCAGTACTTC.

This rearrangement joins TRBV6-5 to TRBJ2-7, with D tentatively TRBD2 (6 bases). The CDR3 sequence is 17 residues long. Germline loops: CDR1 MNHEY, CDR2 SVGAGI. Between the trimmed V and J ends, which lost 0 bases and 2 bases, there was a span of 17 bases. The CDR3 DNA follows: TGTGCCAGCAGTTACTCGACGCGCGGGGCAGAGACCTACGAGCAGTACTTC. This gives the protein CASSYSTRGAETYEQYF.

V usage is TRBV12-3 or TRBV12-4 and J usage is TRBJ2-5; 7 nucleotides match TRBD2. The CDR3 runs 17 residues. Trimming removed 5 bases from V and 2 bases from J; junction bases left unmatched: 14. The DNA of the CDR3 is TGTGCCAGCAGTACCAGCTCGGGCCAGGGACTACAAGAGACCCAGTACTTC. It translates to CASSTSSGQGLQETQYF.

In this sample, this clonotype turned up a few times. The chain links TRBV7-2 to TRBJ2-3; tentatively, D is TRBD1 (7 bases). V lost 1 base, J lost 3 bases, and 14 bases lay in between. The germline CDR1 and CDR2 sequences are SGHTA and FQGNSA. This CDR3 has 16 amino acids. The CDR3 bases are TGTGCCAGCAGCTTAGGAGGAGGGGGCCCTACAGATACGCAGTATTTT. The encoded protein is CASSLGGGGPTDTQYF.

The V call is TRBV12-5, the J call TRBJ2-3; no clear D gene. CDR1 and CDR2 from the germline V gene are LGHNT and FRNRAP. The CDR3 sequence is 13 residues long. Trimming cost V 6 bases and J 4 bases, with 11 bases left between them. The CDR3: CASGFDRADTQYF. Written as DNA, the CDR3 is TGTGCTAGTGGATTCGACCGGGCAGATACGCAGTATTTT.

This clonotype occurred a few times. The rearrangement links TRBV7-9 to TRBJ2-1; 12 bases align to TRBD2. The CDR3 has 18 residues. Germline CDR1 and CDR2: SEHNR and FQNEAQ (reference sequence). V lost 5 bases and J lost 4; bases outside the gene matches: 12. The CDR3 is CASSDGLAGRVLYNEQFF. The DNA for the CDR3 is TGTGCCAGCAGCGATGGACTAGCGGGGCGGGTATTATACAATGAGCAGTTCTTC.

The V gene is TRBV12-3 or TRBV12-4, the J gene TRBJ1-1, with 7 nucleotides matching TRBD1. The CDR3 length is 13 residues. J lost 7 bases, V lost 6 bases, and 8 bases had no gene match. CDR3 nucleotide sequence: TGTGCCAGCAGGCACGACAGGGCGGATGAAGCTTTCTTT. This codes for CASRHDRADEAFF.

This clonotype occurred a few times. The V gene is TRBV7-9, the J gene TRBJ2-1; 7 nucleotides line up with TRBD1. This CDR3 comprises 16 residues. V lost 4 bases and J lost 5; bases outside the gene matches: 11. Germline CDR1 SEHNR, CDR2 FQNEAQ (reference sequence). The CDR3 is CASSSFPQGDDNEQFF. CDR3 sequence (DNA): TGTGCCAGCAGCTCCTTCCCCCAGGGGGACGACAATGAGCAGTTCTTC.

V usage is TRBV6-6 and J usage is TRBJ2-5, with D maybe TRBD1 (6 bases). Germline CDR1 reads MNHNY; CDR2 reads SVGAGI (reference sequence). Trimming pared 7 bases from V and 11 bases from J, leaving 14 bases between. The CDR3 has 11 amino acids. This CDR3 is CASTQGLKQYF. As DNA, the CDR3 is TGTGCCAGCACCCAGGGGCTAAAGCAGTACTTC.

This sequence joins TRBV25-1 and TRBJ1-2, with D unclear. Trimming removed 5 bases at V and 4 bases at J, with 11 bases between. The CDR3 contains 13 residues. Germline V gene lookup returns CDR1 MGHDK and CDR2 SYGVNS. The CDR3 reads CASSQDATYGYTF. CDR3 DNA: TGTGCCAGCAGTCAGGACGCGACCTATGGCTACACCTTC.

The rearrangement uses TRBV20-1 and TRBJ2-3; the D is unclear. The CDR3 is 13 residues long. Germline V gene lookup returns CDR1 DFQATT and CDR2 SNEGSKA (reference sequence). V was trimmed by 0 bases and J by 2 bases, leaving 6 bases between them. The CDR3 DNA follows: TGCAGTGCTAGAGAGGCCACCACAGATACGCAGTATTTT. Its translation: CSAREATTDTQYF.

The chain recombines TRBV10-3 with TRBJ2-5, with D perhaps being TRBD1 or TRBD2 (5 bases each). The end of the DNA fits TRBJ2-7 better, so the J call may be wrong. Per the germline V gene, CDR1 is ENHRY and CDR2 is SYGVKD. The CDR3 consists of 15 residues. The CDR3 sequence is CAISEGAGRRYEQYF. The CDR3 nucleotides are TGTGCCATCAGTGAAGGGGCAGGGAGACGATACGAGCAGTACTTC.

The chain recombines TRBV29-1 with TRBJ2-1; 9 bases are shared with TRBD1. J was trimmed by 5 bases and V by 8 bases; bases with no gene match: 7. Per germline, CDR1 SQVTM and CDR2 ANQGSEA. The CDR3 covers 13 residues. The CDR3 loop is CSYGDREDNEQFF. In DNA form, the CDR3 reads TGCAGCTACGGGGACAGGGAAGACAATGAGCAGTTCTTC.